This T cell receptor (beta chain) appears in the sequencing data of a study of identical twins. Study conclusions and caveats: Rather than following the same donors, the conclusions depended on cross-sectional statistical analysis. Sharing of beta out-of-frame sequences by twins showed a weaker excess. Models underestimated how often monozygotic twins shared out-of-frame TCR alpha.

The CDR3 spans 15 residues. Germline loops: CDR1 MDHEN, CDR2 SYDVKM. J gave up 5 bases and V 5 bases, and 5 bases lay outside the gene matches. This clonotype was seen a handful of times. The antigen is undetermined. The authors used template switching to add a universal primer site and gave cDNA unique molecular identifiers. TCRdb passed the 5' RACE reads through MiXCR, listing each CDR3 protein once. The sample lists 1.5 million to 2 million distinct CDR3 sequences, around 33% occurring once. V gene TRBV28 combines with J gene TRBJ1-5; the match to TRBD1 covers 11 bases. This TCR came from a newborn girl in good health. The sequenced sample was cord blood. CDR3 nucleotide sequence: TGTGCCAGCAGTATGGGGACAGGGGGTGATCAGCCCCAGCATTTT. Its protein product is CASSMGTGGDQPQHF.